Included here is one T cell receptor (beta chain) sequence, with context. This entry comes from a study of shared clonotypes between healthy human individuals. CD45RO negativity and positive selection for CCR7 defined naive CD8 cells, a population that excluded terminally differentiated effector memory CD45RA+ cells. The V end was cut by 0 bases, the J end by 1 base, with 11 bases between. CDR1 and CDR2 from the germline V gene are MNHEY and SVGAGI. The CDR3 consists of 16 residues. The assay was immunoSEQ multiplex PCR, and TCRdb's table has in-frame clones only and misses some. The sample shows some 2 million clones, about 95% of them seen only once.

This sequence joins TRBV6-5 and TRBJ2-3; the D call may be TRBD1 or TRBD2 (5 bases each). What was sequenced was naive CD8+ T cells sorted from blood. This receptor was obtained from a man younger than 35 in good health. CDR3 bases: TGTGCCAGCAGTTACTCGATTGTGGGGGGCACAGATACGCAGTATTTT. Translation: CASSYSIVGGTDTQYF.